This is a list of T cell receptor beta chains from one sample in a study of T-cell reconstitution after alpha-beta-depleted transplantation in children. TCRdb fed the PCR reads into MiXCR, producing one record per CDR3 protein. In the table there are roughly 400,000 distinct CDR3 sequences, roughly 44% of which are singletons. Material: PBMCs, obtained before TCRalphabeta/CD19-depleted stem cell transplant. The receptor source for this set is a girl under 10 years old with aplastic anemia, due to receive a stem cell transplant. The CDR3 runs from the conserved cysteine through the conserved F or W. D genes are given only for firm matches. Part of the rows lack a size; the others show once, few, many or a class for expanded clones.

v_call: TRBV5-1; j_call: TRBJ2-5; d_call: -; cdr3_length: 13; clone_size: -; cdr3_aa: CASGGTSQETQYF
v_call: TRBV7-2; j_call: TRBJ2-7; d_call: -; cdr3_length: 13; clone_size: many; cdr3_aa: CASSLRALGEQYF
v_call: TRBV5-1; j_call: TRBJ2-3; d_call: -; cdr3_length: 14; clone_size: few; cdr3_aa: CASKVSELGDTQYF
v_call: TRBV7-9; j_call: TRBJ2-5; d_call: -; cdr3_length: 13; clone_size: -; cdr3_aa: CASSLGSIETQYF
v_call: TRBV15; j_call: TRBJ2-5; d_call: TRBD1; cdr3_length: 14; clone_size: few; cdr3_aa: CATSRRTGGETQYF
v_call: TRBV20-1; j_call: TRBJ2-7; d_call: TRBD2; cdr3_length: 15; clone_size: -; cdr3_aa: CSARVAGGSSYEQYF
v_call: TRBV7-8; j_call: TRBJ2-1; d_call: -; cdr3_length: 14; clone_size: many; cdr3_aa: CASSLETFHNEQFF
v_call: TRBV28; j_call: TRBJ2-3; d_call: -; cdr3_length: 14; clone_size: few; cdr3_aa: CASSLGPGVDTQYF
v_call: TRBV12-3/TRBV12-4; j_call: TRBJ2-2; d_call: -; cdr3_length: 17; clone_size: many; cdr3_aa: CASSQRSGAERTGELFF
v_call: TRBV18; j_call: TRBJ2-1; d_call: -; cdr3_length: 15; clone_size: few; cdr3_aa: CASSPASEAYNEQFF
v_call: TRBV29-1; j_call: TRBJ2-3; d_call: -; cdr3_length: 16; clone_size: once; cdr3_aa: CSALGGRDRGADTQYF
v_call: TRBV11-1; j_call: TRBJ1-1; d_call: TRBD1; cdr3_length: 19; clone_size: -; cdr3_aa: CASSSSLAEQGAFQAEAFF
v_call: TRBV5-6; j_call: TRBJ2-1; d_call: -; cdr3_length: 13; clone_size: few; cdr3_aa: CASSYGGYNEQFF
v_call: TRBV15; j_call: TRBJ2-2; d_call: -; cdr3_length: 15; clone_size: many; cdr3_aa: CATSRGAGNTGELFF
v_call: TRBV25-1; j_call: TRBJ2-5; d_call: -; cdr3_length: 16; clone_size: few; cdr3_aa: CASSGYRGGGWETQYF
v_call: TRBV4-1; j_call: TRBJ2-7; d_call: TRBD2; cdr3_length: 15; clone_size: -; cdr3_aa: CASSQPGREAYEQYF
v_call: TRBV7-2; j_call: TRBJ1-5; d_call: TRBD1; cdr3_length: 15; clone_size: -; cdr3_aa: CASSQGTGFGQPQHF
v_call: TRBV24-1; j_call: TRBJ2-5; d_call: -; cdr3_length: 15; clone_size: many; cdr3_aa: CATSDDEGGGETQYF
v_call: TRBV19; j_call: TRBJ1-5; d_call: -; cdr3_length: 14; clone_size: few; cdr3_aa: CASSIEGPATPGHF
v_call: TRBV15; j_call: TRBJ1-5; d_call: -; cdr3_length: 14; clone_size: -; cdr3_aa: CATSRDRGHQPQHF
v_call: TRBV24-1; j_call: TRBJ2-2; d_call: TRBD1; cdr3_length: 15; clone_size: -; cdr3_aa: CATSDSQGATGELFF
v_call: TRBV27; j_call: TRBJ2-7; d_call: TRBD1; cdr3_length: 15; clone_size: few; cdr3_aa: CASSFRTTGAYEQYF
v_call: TRBV6-5; j_call: TRBJ2-1; d_call: TRBD1; cdr3_length: 15; clone_size: -; cdr3_aa: CASSSSPGTVAEQFF
v_call: TRBV20-1; j_call: TRBJ1-5; d_call: -; cdr3_length: 15; clone_size: many; cdr3_aa: CSARDRHGGNQPQHF
v_call: TRBV5-1; j_call: TRBJ2-7; d_call: TRBD1; cdr3_length: 14; clone_size: -; cdr3_aa: CASSLATGAYEQYF
v_call: TRBV12-3/TRBV12-4; j_call: TRBJ2-1; d_call: TRBD2; cdr3_length: 15; clone_size: many; cdr3_aa: CASSLRTSGDNEQFF
v_call: TRBV18; j_call: TRBJ2-6; d_call: -; cdr3_length: 16; clone_size: -; cdr3_aa: CASSPPIGESENVLTF
v_call: TRBV12-3/TRBV12-4; j_call: TRBJ2-3; d_call: TRBD2; cdr3_length: 16; clone_size: many; cdr3_aa: CASSPRVAGGSDTQYF
v_call: TRBV12-3/TRBV12-4; j_call: TRBJ2-5; d_call: TRBD1; cdr3_length: 11; clone_size: many; cdr3_aa: CASSFRGSQYF
v_call: TRBV20-1; j_call: TRBJ2-7; d_call: TRBD2; cdr3_length: 15; clone_size: -; cdr3_aa: CSAQSPGTSIHEQYF
v_call: TRBV20-1; j_call: TRBJ2-1; d_call: TRBD2; cdr3_length: 18; clone_size: -; cdr3_aa: CSAIILAGGLVSYNEQFF
v_call: TRBV12-3/TRBV12-4; j_call: TRBJ1-2; d_call: -; cdr3_length: 14; clone_size: few; cdr3_aa: CASSPAGGRGGYTF
v_call: TRBV29-1; j_call: TRBJ1-6; d_call: -; cdr3_length: 14; clone_size: -; cdr3_aa: CSVTTGQGNSPLHF
v_call: TRBV19; j_call: TRBJ1-5; d_call: -; cdr3_length: 14; clone_size: many; cdr3_aa: CASSSGHRGQPQHF
v_call: TRBV29-1; j_call: TRBJ1-1; d_call: -; cdr3_length: 14; clone_size: many; cdr3_aa: CSVDFRASNTEAFF
v_call: TRBV4-3; j_call: TRBJ2-5; d_call: -; cdr3_length: 15; clone_size: -; cdr3_aa: CASSRGQRGGETQYF
v_call: TRBV6-1; j_call: TRBJ2-7; d_call: -; cdr3_length: 17; clone_size: many; cdr3_aa: CASTRGLSGRSSYEQYF
v_call: TRBV27; j_call: TRBJ2-2; d_call: -; cdr3_length: 15; clone_size: -; cdr3_aa: CASRPWTANTGELFF
v_call: TRBV5-1; j_call: TRBJ2-7; d_call: TRBD2; cdr3_length: 16; clone_size: -; cdr3_aa: CASSLTGGGSSYEQYF
v_call: TRBV7-2; j_call: TRBJ2-3; d_call: -; cdr3_length: 16; clone_size: -; cdr3_aa: CASSLRPPGVTDTQYF